One sample yielded the 31 T cell receptor beta chains listed below, sequenced in a study of T cells in narcolepsy. The repertoire was sequenced with immunoSEQ multiplex PCR; TCRdb's copy has only in-frame clones and lacks some. The sample includes tens of thousands of clones, about four fifths of them seen just once. The sequencing sample was made of CD45RA- memory CD4+ T cells from PBMCs. These receptors were obtained from a human donor with narcolepsy.

The CDR3 nucleotides are TGCGCCAGCAGCCAGAGGCTAGAGTTTGTGAACACTGAAGCTTTCTTT. It specifies CASSQRLEFVNTEAFF. The chain links TRBV4-1 to TRBJ1-1; D ambiguous. CDR3 length: 16 amino acids. Germline values: CDR1 MGHRA, CDR2 YSYEKL. Trimming shortened V by 3 bases and J by 0 bases, and 14 bases separated the two germline ends.

A single count supports this clone. The chain couples TRBV20-1 to TRBJ2-7; D is unclear. Germline values: CDR1 DFQATT, CDR2 SNEGSKA (reference sequence). The V and J ends lost 7 bases and 3 bases respectively, with 10 bases between them. The CDR3 has 11 residues. Here the CDR3 DNA reads TGCAGTGTAGCCGGAGACTACGAGCAGTACTTC. Its protein is CSVAGDYEQYF.

This chain connects TRBV5-8 to TRBJ2-3; D unresolved. Germline loops: CDR1 SGHTS, CDR2 YDEGEE. The CDR3 is 13 residues long. Trimming removed 4 bases from V and 2 bases from J, with 8 bases in between. The CDR3 sequence is CASSIAFTDTQYF. The DNA for the CDR3 is TGTGCCAGCAGCATAGCTTTCACAGATACGCAGTATTTT.

This clone was recorded a few times. J is TRBJ2-3 and V is TRBV4-3; either TRBD1 or TRBD2 may supply D (5 bases each). From germline, CDR1 is LGHNA and CDR2 YSLEER. V was cut by 0 bases and J by 2 bases, with 9 bases left in between. The CDR3 has 15 amino acids. The DNA of the CDR3 is TGCGCCAGCAGCCAAGAAGGGACGGCCACAGATACGCAGTATTTT. This encodes CASSQEGTATDTQYF.

The rearrangement joins TRBV7-3 to TRBJ2-3; possibly TRBD2 for D (5 bases). V lost 2 bases and J 4 bases, leaving 10 bases between the germline ends. CDR3 length equals 14 residues. Germline V lookup: CDR1 SGHTA, CDR2 FQGTGA. The CDR3 spells CASSLDYRADTQYF. The CDR3 DNA sequence: TGTGCCAGCAGCTTAGACTACCGAGCAGATACGCAGTATTTT. Combining the CDR3 with reference TRBV7-3 and TRBJ2-3 gives the whole variable domain GAGVSQTPSNKVTEKGKYVELRCDPISGHTALYWYRQSLGQGPEFLIYFQGTGAADDSGLPNDRFFAVRPEGSVSTLKIQRTERGDSAVYLCASSLDYRADTQYFGPGTRLTVL.

The genes are TRBV30 and TRBJ2-3, with 7 bases fitting TRBD2. This CDR3 has 14 amino acids. From germline, CDR1 is GTSNPN and CDR2 SVGIG (reference sequence). With V trimmed by 4 bases and J by 2 bases, 6 bases remained unmatched. In DNA form, the CDR3 reads TGTGCCTGGACGCGGGGGATCTTCACAGATACGCAGTATTTT. Its protein is CAWTRGIFTDTQYF. The full variable domain, in which reference TRBV30 and TRBJ2-3 provide the parts outside the CDR3, is SQTIHQWPATLVQPVGSPLSLECTVEGTSNPNLYWYRQAAGRGLQLLFYSVGIGQISSEVPQNLSASRPQDRQFILSSKKLLLSDSGFYLCAWTRGIFTDTQYFGPGTRLTVL.

The V and J genes are TRBV18 and TRBJ1-2, with 7 bases aligning to TRBD1. V dropped 2 bases and J dropped 8; count of bases not matched to a gene: 11. CDR1 and CDR2 (germline): KGHSH, LQKENI. The length of the CDR3 is 15 residues. The DNA for the CDR3 is TGTGCCAGCTCACCATCGGTCGAGACAGGGCAAGGCTACACCTTC. It is translated as CASSPSVETGQGYTF.

The DNA for the CDR3 is TGTGCCAGCAGCCCAGAGGGGGGGACAACTAGTTGGGCAGATACGCAGTATTTT. It specifies CASSPEGGTTSWADTQYF. The V call is TRBV7-9, the J call TRBJ2-3; possibly TRBD2 for D (7 bases). V was cut by 5 bases and J by 4 bases, with 25 bases left in between. CDR1 is SEHNR and CDR2 is FQNEAQ in the germline V gene (reference sequence). The CDR3 loop spans 18 amino acids.

The chain combines TRBV14 with TRBJ2-5, with D perhaps matching TRBD2 (7 bases). The germline V gene encodes CDR1 SGHDN and CDR2 FVKESK. This CDR3 has 13 amino acids. The V end was cut by 4 bases, the J end by 5 bases, with 11 bases between. CDR3: CASSLGGQETQYF. The CDR3 DNA sequence: TGTGCCAGCAGCCTGGGGGGGCAGGAGACCCAGTACTTC.

In regard to this clone: One end of the junction does not line up with germline, which may come from a read error. The rearrangement links TRBV4-1 to TRBJ2-1; 8 nucleotides line up with TRBD1. This CDR3 has 16 amino acids. Germline V gene sequence: CDR1 MGHRA, CDR2 YSYEKL. CDR3 sequence (DNA): TGCGCCAGCAGCCAAGTCTGGGGACAGGACTACGATGAGCAGTTCTTC. This codes for CASSQVWGQDYDEQFF.

The chain employs TRBV7-3 and TRBJ1-1, with 7 bases fitting TRBD1. V lost 2 bases and J lost 10; bases outside the gene matches: 7. This CDR3 has 13 amino acids. Germline V gene lookup returns CDR1 SGHTA and CDR2 FQGTGA. The CDR3 bases are TGTGCCAGCAGCTTATTCGTCGGGACAGCAGCTTTCTTT. Its protein product is CASSLFVGTAAFF.

The genes are TRBV5-1 and TRBJ2-1; TRBD1 agrees at 9 bases. The germline V gene encodes CDR1 SGHRS and CDR2 YFSETQ. J gave up 2 bases and V 3 bases, and 3 bases lay outside the gene matches. There are 15 residues in the CDR3. The CDR3 DNA follows: TGCGCCAGCAGCTCGGGACAGGGTCCCTACAATGAGCAGTTCTTC. Residues: CASSSGQGPYNEQFF.

This clone was seen only a few times. The chain employs TRBV2 and TRBJ2-3; possibly TRBD1 or TRBD2 for D (6 bases each). The CDR3 has 14 amino acids. CDR1 SNHLY and CDR2 FYNNEI come from the germline V gene. V lost 3 bases, J lost 3 bases, and 10 bases lay in between. This CDR3 reads CASSDRGGTDTQYF. CDR3 sequence (DNA): TGTGCCAGCAGTGACAGGGGAGGTACAGATACGCAGTATTTT.

The chain has TRBV6-6 and TRBJ1-2; 8 nucleotides agree with TRBD1. CDR3 length equals 15 residues. With 8 bases clipped from V and 2 bases from J, the junction kept 10 bases outside the gene matches. Germline assignment: CDR1 MNHNY and CDR2 SVGAGI (reference sequence). CDR3 in amino acids: CASGTGRGSNYGYTF. The CDR3 nucleotides read TGTGCCAGCGGGACAGGACGGGGATCAAACTATGGCTACACCTTC.

The count of this clone is one. V and J are TRBV5-6 and TRBJ2-7; a possible D gene is TRBD1 (6 bases). Per the germline V gene, CDR1 is SGHDT and CDR2 is YYEEEE. Trimming removed 4 bases at V and 2 bases at J, with 13 bases between. The CDR3 is 14 amino acids. This CDR3 is CASSKSGTPYEQYF. The DNA of the CDR3 is TGTGCCAGCAGCAAATCCGGGACACCCTACGAGCAGTACTTC. Full variable domain (rest looked up from reference TRBV5-6 and TRBJ2-7): DAGVTQSPTHLIKTRGQQVTLRCSPKSGHDTVSWYQQALGQGPQFIFQYYEEEERQRGNFPDRFSGHQFPNYSSELNVNALLLGDSALYLCASSKSGTPYEQYFGPGTRLTVT.

The CDR3 nucleotides read TGTGCCAGCAGCTCAACAGGTGACTCTGGAAACACCATATATTTT. It specifies CASSSTGDSGNTIYF. The chain links TRBV5-6 to TRBJ1-3; D is possibly TRBD1 (5 bases). V gave up 3 bases and J gave up 0 bases, with 10 bases separating them. Per germline, CDR1 SGHDT and CDR2 YYEEEE. CDR3 length: 15 residues. Full variable domain (missing parts from reference TRBV5-6 and TRBJ1-3): DAGVTQSPTHLIKTRGQQVTLRCSPKSGHDTVSWYQQALGQGPQFIFQYYEEEERQRGNFPDRFSGHQFPNYSSELNVNALLLGDSALYLCASSSTGDSGNTIYFGEGSWLTVV.

The chain recombines TRBV11-2 with TRBJ1-1; no clear D. Germline values: CDR1 SGHAT, CDR2 FQNNGV. The CDR3 has 13 amino acids. Trimming shortened V by 4 bases and J by 1 base, and 7 bases separated the two germline ends. DNA of the CDR3: TGTGCCAGCAGCTCCAACACGAACACTGAAGCTTTCTTT. This codes for CASSSNTNTEAFF. Full variable domain (outside the CDR3, taken from reference TRBV11-2 and TRBJ1-1): EAGVAQSPRYKIIEKRQSVAFWCNPISGHATLYWYQQILGQGPKLLIQFQNNGVVDDSQLPKDRFSAERLKGVDSTLKIQPAKLEDSAVYLCASSSNTNTEAFFGQGTRLTVV.

This sequence joins TRBV19 and TRBJ1-1; D might be TRBD1 (5 bases). V shed 5 bases and J shed 4 bases, with 14 bases lying between them. The CDR3 is 14 residues long. The germline V gene has CDR1 LNHDA and CDR2 SQIVND (reference sequence). The CDR3: CASSFGGSGTEAFF. The CDR3 DNA reads TGTGCCAGTAGTTTTGGGGGTTCCGGCACTGAAGCTTTCTTT.

This sequence joins TRBV7-2 and TRBJ2-1, with TRBD1 matching over 9 bases. Germline CDR1 reads SGHTA; CDR2 reads FQGNSA. The trim removed 7 bases at V and 4 bases at J, leaving 8 bases unmatched. CDR3 length equals 15 residues. CDR3 protein: CASKNGQGSYNEQFF. Here the CDR3 DNA reads TGTGCCAGCAAGAACGGACAGGGGAGTTACAATGAGCAGTTCTTC.

This clone occurred once. The V call is TRBV7-9, the J call TRBJ2-5; D not certain. Germline loops: CDR1 SEHNR, CDR2 FQNEAQ (reference sequence). The CDR3 is made up of 17 amino acids. Trimming pared 7 bases from V and 1 base from J, leaving 22 bases between. The CDR3 spells CASNSWSLGPAQETQYF. The DNA of the CDR3 is TGTGCCAGCAACTCCTGGTCGCTCGGGCCAGCCCAAGAGACCCAGTACTTC.

This clone showed up just a few times. V is TRBV27 and J is TRBJ1-1; weak D call: TRBD1 (6 bases). V dropped 6 bases and J dropped 2 bases, with 16 bases sitting between them. This CDR3 is 15 amino acids long. The germline V gene has CDR1 MNHEY and CDR2 SMNVEV (reference sequence). The CDR3 DNA reads TGTGCCAGCAGGCCGGACAGAGGGACTAACACTGAAGCTTTCTTT. This codes for CASRPDRGTNTEAFF.

The DNA of the CDR3 is TGTGCCAGCAGTCCTAATACCGCGGGGGGCTACAATGAGCAGTTCTTC. Its translation: CASSPNTAGGYNEQFF. The genes are TRBV6-6 and TRBJ2-1; 8 bases agree with TRBD2. CDR1 and CDR2 (germline): MNHNY, SVGAGI (reference sequence). This CDR3 spans 16 amino acids. The junction had 9 bases not matched to a gene; V was cut back by 5 bases and J by 3 bases.

The chain has TRBV6-5 and TRBJ2-7; 9 positions agree with TRBD2. This CDR3 has 13 residues. CDR1 is MNHEY, CDR2 SVGAGI, per germline. Germline trimming cut 6 bases from V and 5 bases from J; bases unmatched to any gene: 5. The CDR3 DNA reads as TGTGCCAGCAGGTCCGGGACTAGCCACGAGCAGTACTTC. It yields the protein CASRSGTSHEQYF.

This CDR3 reads CASSLAGRISNYGYTF. DNA of the CDR3: TGCGCCAGCAGCTTGGCCGGTCGGATCTCTAACTATGGCTACACCTTC. The chain employs TRBV5-1 and TRBJ1-2; the D is unclear. The germline V and J ends were trimmed by 0 bases and 0 bases, with 12 bases remaining between them. This CDR3 is 16 amino acids long. Germline CDR1 SGHRS, CDR2 YFSETQ.

The chain uses TRBV9 and TRBJ2-5, with D possibly called TRBD1 or TRBD2 (6 bases each). V gave up 4 bases and J gave up 2 bases, with 21 bases separating them. CDR3 length: 17 residues. Germline-derived CDR1 and CDR2 are SGDLS and YYNGEE. The CDR3 region is CASSLRGGRGPQETQYF. The CDR3 DNA reads TGTGCCAGCAGCCTAAGAGGGGGGCGCGGGCCACAAGAGACCCAGTACTTC.

The chain has TRBV19 and TRBJ1-3, with 8 bases aligning to TRBD1. This CDR3 spans 15 amino acids. The V and J ends lost 11 bases and 0 bases, in that order; junction bases with no gene match: 9. The germline CDR1 and CDR2 sequences are LNHDA and SQIVND (reference sequence). CDR3 nucleotide sequence: TGTGCCTCCTGGACAGGGCCGAGCTCTGGAAACACCATATATTTT. Its translation is CASWTGPSSGNTIYF.

CDR3 residues: CASSTGTDEQYF. In nucleotides, the CDR3 is TGCGCCAGCAGCACCGGGACGGACGAGCAGTACTTC. V usage is TRBV5-1 and J usage is TRBJ2-7; D assignment may be TRBD1 or TRBD2 (5 bases each). The germline gives CDR1 SGHRS, CDR2 YFSETQ. V was cut by 4 bases and J by 5 bases, with 10 bases left in between. The CDR3 length is 12 residues.

V and J are TRBV5-4 and TRBJ2-7; the D gene is possibly TRBD2 (6 bases). The CDR3 is made up of 16 amino acids. Germline CDR1 is SGHNT and CDR2 is YYREEE (reference sequence). V was trimmed by 0 bases and J by 4 bases, leaving 17 bases between them. Here the CDR3 reads CASSLGSRRDTYEQYF. In DNA form, the CDR3 reads TGTGCCAGCAGCTTGGGGTCTAGGAGGGATACTTACGAGCAGTACTTC.

The chain couples TRBV5-6 to TRBJ2-5, with D unclear. Deletions cut 2 bases from V and 2 bases from J, with 13 bases between. The CDR3 is 15 amino acids. The V gene's germline CDR1 is SGHDT and CDR2 YYEEEE. CDR3 DNA: TGTGCCAGCAGCTTACTGCAGCTGGGTCAAGAGACCCAGTACTTC. Translation: CASSLLQLGQETQYF. The complete variable domain, with remaining parts taken from reference TRBV5-6 and TRBJ2-5, reads DAGVTQSPTHLIKTRGQQVTLRCSPKSGHDTVSWYQQALGQGPQFIFQYYEEEERQRGNFPDRFSGHQFPNYSSELNVNALLLGDSALYLCASSLLQLGQETQYFGPGTRLLVL.

The chain uses TRBV7-9 and TRBJ1-2, with TRBD1 as a possible D gene (5 bases). V lost 3 bases and J 1 base, leaving 6 bases between the germline ends. This CDR3 region has 13 residues. Germline V gene sequence: CDR1 SEHNR, CDR2 FQNEAQ (reference sequence). The CDR3 DNA sequence: TGTGCCAGCAGCTTGGGGGTTAACTATGGCTACACCTTC. Its protein is CASSLGVNYGYTF. Variable domain in full (rest from reference TRBV7-9 and TRBJ1-2): DTGVSQNPRHKITKRGQNVTFRCDPISEHNRLYWYRQTLGQGPEFLTYFQNEAQLEKSRLLSDRFSAERPKGSFSTLEIQRTEQGDSAMYLCASSLGVNYGYTFGSGTRLTVV.

The rearrangement uses TRBV4-3 and TRBJ1-5; TRBD1 is a possible D gene (5 bases). Germline-derived CDR1 and CDR2 are LGHNA and YSLEER. V was pared by 0 bases and J by 5 bases, with 17 bases between. This CDR3 spans 17 amino acids. CDR3 sequence: CASSQDWAAGRHQPQHF. CDR3 DNA sequence: TGCGCCAGCAGCCAAGATTGGGCGGCAGGGAGGCATCAGCCCCAGCATTTT.